Each of the 17 T cell receptor beta chains below was sequenced from the same sample in a study of OX40 agonist ivuxolimab in advanced cancers. The protocol used for the library was the immunoSEQ multiplex PCR assay. Entries here come from immuneACCESS through TCRdb and include only in-frame sequences with V and J called. Some clones fail to appear in such tables; in the studies checked, an unresolved V gene covers under half of the shortfall, and the cause of the remainder is unknown. The sample has around 94,000 clones on record, more than 85% of them singletons. Less than 3.5% of the sample is taken by the ten largest. The sequencing here drew on CD4+ or CD8+ T cells sorted from blood, taken in a trial of the OX40 agonist ivuxolimab. Receptor source: an adult with an advanced solid tumor such as melanoma, head and neck, liver or kidney cancer.

The chain uses TRBV28 and TRBJ2-3; possible D gene TRBD1, 5 bases. CDR3 length: 13 residues. In germline, CDR1 is MDHEN, CDR2 SYDVKM. V gave up 3 bases and J gave up 6 bases, with 10 bases separating them. CDR3 in DNA: TGTGCCAGCAGTTTGGGCAGGGCCGATACGCAGTATTTT. Translation gives CASSLGRADTQYF.

The chain joins TRBV5-6 to TRBJ2-2; D remains ambiguous. V shed 0 bases and J shed 1 base, with 4 bases lying between them. Germline lookup yields CDR1 SGHDT and CDR2 YYEEEE. The CDR3 runs to 14 residues. This CDR3 reads CASSLGLNTGELFF. In nucleotides, the CDR3 is TGTGCCAGCAGCTTGGGATTGAACACCGGGGAGCTGTTTTTT.

The chain is built from TRBV15 and TRBJ2-7; TRBD1 aligns across 7 bases. From germline, CDR1 is LNHNV and CDR2 YYDKDF (reference sequence). After removal of 0 bases from V and 6 bases from J, the junction contained 8 bases not matched to a gene. The CDR3 has 15 residues. This CDR3 is CATSRDLDRAGEQYF. Written as DNA, the CDR3 is TGTGCCACCAGCAGAGATCTCGACAGGGCTGGCGAGCAGTACTTC.

This rearrangement joins TRBV18 to TRBJ1-2; 8 bases line up with TRBD1. This CDR3 region has 14 residues. After removal of 2 bases from V and 6 bases from J, the junction contained 5 bases not matched to a gene. The germline gives CDR1 KGHSH, CDR2 LQKENI. The CDR3 DNA reads TGTGCCAGCTCACCATCGGCAGGGGGCGATGGCTACACCTTC. The encoded protein is CASSPSAGGDGYTF.

The rearrangement joins TRBV11-2 to TRBJ1-6; D is unresolved. With 2 bases removed from V and 4 bases from J, the gap between germline ends came to 15 bases. The CDR3 contains 17 residues. Germline CDR1 is SGHAT and CDR2 is FQNNGV. The CDR3 coding sequence is TGTGCCAGCAGCTTATTCGGGGAGGTATCGTATAATTCACCCCTCCACTTT. It yields the protein CASSLFGEVSYNSPLHF.

J is TRBJ2-2 and V is TRBV7-8; TRBD1 matches at 8 bases. The CDR3 consists of 17 residues. Per germline, CDR1 SGHVS and CDR2 FQNEAQ. The junction had 8 bases not matched to a gene; V was cut back by 3 bases and J by 2 bases. The CDR3 loop is CASSFPDRGANTGELFF. The CDR3 DNA reads TGTGCCAGCAGCTTCCCCGACAGGGGCGCCAACACCGGGGAGCTGTTTTTT.

The chain joins TRBV6-1 to TRBJ1-6; D unclear. Trimming took off 1 base at V and 9 bases at J, with 13 bases between the two ends. In germline, CDR1 is MNHNS, CDR2 SASEGT. The CDR3 is made up of 15 amino acids. CDR3 residues: CASSEDRAAPSPLHF. In DNA form, the CDR3 reads TGTGCCAGCAGTGAAGATCGGGCGGCACCTTCACCCCTCCACTTT.

The chain combines TRBV15 with TRBJ1-5; D is uncertain. Germline-derived CDR1 and CDR2 are LNHNV and YYDKDF (reference sequence). The CDR3 runs to 13 residues. Trimming cost V 3 bases and J 6 bases, with 9 bases left between them. CDR3 sequence: CATSSLSGQPQHF. In nucleotides, the CDR3 is TGTGCCACCAGCAGCCTTTCCGGTCAGCCCCAGCATTTT.

V is TRBV27 and J is TRBJ1-5; D remains unclear. Trimming shortened V by 2 bases and J by 0 bases, and 11 bases separated the two germline ends. Germline CDR1 and CDR2: MNHEY and SMNVEV (reference sequence). The CDR3 is 16 amino acids. The CDR3 region is CASSLQLKVSNQPQHF. The CDR3 DNA sequence: TGTGCCAGCAGTTTACAGTTAAAGGTTAGCAATCAGCCCCAGCATTTT.

This rearrangement joins TRBV29-1 to TRBJ2-7, with unresolved D. The CDR3 covers 11 residues. The V gene lost 4 bases and the J gene lost 5 bases, with 9 bases spanning the gap. Germline V gene lookup returns CDR1 SQVTM and CDR2 ANQGSEA. DNA for the CDR3: TGCAGCGTTGTCGGGCCCGACGAGCAGTACTTC. Its translation is CSVVGPDEQYF.

The chain couples TRBV2 to TRBJ1-1; 7 nucleotides agree with TRBD1. This CDR3 comprises 16 residues. V lost 3 bases to trimming and J lost 0 bases; unmatched junction nucleotides: 7. The germline gives CDR1 SNHLY, CDR2 FYNNEI. This CDR3 reads CASSDRGQTMNTEAFF. DNA of the CDR3: TGTGCCAGCAGTGATAGGGGACAGACCATGAACACTGAAGCTTTCTTT.

The chain joins TRBV6-5 to TRBJ1-5; 7 nucleotides agree with TRBD1. Trimming removed 5 bases from V and 5 bases from J; junction bases left unmatched: 6. CDR3 length equals 14 residues. From germline, CDR1 is MNHEY and CDR2 SVGAGI. CDR3 coding DNA: TGTGCCAGCAGTCAAACCGGGACAGATCAGCCCCAGCATTTT. Protein: CASSQTGTDQPQHF.

The rearrangement links TRBV5-6 to TRBJ1-1; no clear D gene. V was pared by 0 bases and J by 1 base, with 7 bases between. Germline V gives CDR1 SGHDT, CDR2 YYEEEE. The CDR3 runs 14 residues. In nucleotides, the CDR3 is TGTGCCAGCAGCTTGGAGCTGGAGAACACTGAAGCTTTCTTT. Translation gives CASSLELENTEAFF.

V is TRBV19 and J is TRBJ1-5; D is undetermined. The V gene lost 3 bases and the J gene lost 0 bases, with 9 bases spanning the gap. The CDR3 consists of 15 residues. The germline CDR1 and CDR2 sequences are LNHDA and SQIVND (reference sequence). The CDR3 DNA reads TGTGCCAGTAGTATCGGAATCCTTAGCAATCAGCCCCAGCATTTT. Translating it yields CASSIGILSNQPQHF.

J is TRBJ2-2 and V is TRBV5-8; no definite D call. The CDR3 runs 14 residues. Trimming took 2 bases from V and 1 from J, leaving 6 bases between them. Per the germline V gene, CDR1 is SGHTS and CDR2 is YDEGEE. CDR3 amino acids: CASSFAMNTGELFF. The CDR3 region has the DNA TGTGCCAGCAGCTTTGCAATGAACACCGGGGAGCTGTTTTTT.

Details on this clone: The same CDR3 also results from other DNA sequences found in this sample. The chain carries TRBV6-1 and TRBJ2-7; no clear D. V lost 1 base and J lost 4, with 11 bases in between. The CDR3 loop spans 14 amino acids. CDR1 and CDR2 from the germline V gene are MNHNS and SASEGT. The CDR3 region is CASSEGIGVYEQYF. Written as DNA, the CDR3 is TGTGCCAGCAGTGAAGGAATAGGAGTGTACGAGCAGTACTTC.

The chain combines TRBV13 with TRBJ2-5; D unclear. Trimming left V 5 bases short and J 0 bases short, with 7 bases between. Germline CDR1 reads PRHDT; CDR2 reads FYEKMQ (reference sequence). This CDR3 has 13 amino acids. The CDR3 reads CASSPTDQETQYF. The CDR3 DNA reads as TGTGCCAGCAGCCCTACGGACCAAGAGACCCAGTACTTC. The full variable domain, rest sourced from reference TRBV13 and TRBJ2-5, is AAGVIQSPRHLIKEKRETATLKCYPIPRHDTVYWYQQGPGQDPQFLISFYEKMQSDKGSIPDRFSAQQFSDYHSELNMSSLELGDSALYFCASSPTDQETQYFGPGTRLLVL.